This paragraph covers one TCR beta chain sequence. These data come from a study of blood T cell repertoires in COVID-19. Germline V gene sequence: CDR1 MGHRA, CDR2 YSYEKL. The CDR3 runs 14 residues. V was pared by 0 bases and J by 0 bases, with 5 bases between. In the source study's methods: Nucleated cell number was recorded as an estimate derived from reference gene primer amplification. Generated by immunoSEQ multiplex PCR, the TCRdb table keeps only in-frame clones and is missing some. V, J and clone size reflect that table, while D and trimming were determined from the DNA. The sample holds about 220,000 clones; 82% are singletons and the top ten take approximately 3.8%.

Sequenced material: peripheral blood. The gene calls are TRBV4-1 and TRBJ1-2; D uncertain. This receptor was obtained from a woman aged 80 or over with acute or convalescent COVID-19. CDR3 nucleotide sequence: TGCGCCAGCAGCCAAGATGCAGCTAACTATGGCTACACCTTC. It is translated as CASSQDAANYGYTF.